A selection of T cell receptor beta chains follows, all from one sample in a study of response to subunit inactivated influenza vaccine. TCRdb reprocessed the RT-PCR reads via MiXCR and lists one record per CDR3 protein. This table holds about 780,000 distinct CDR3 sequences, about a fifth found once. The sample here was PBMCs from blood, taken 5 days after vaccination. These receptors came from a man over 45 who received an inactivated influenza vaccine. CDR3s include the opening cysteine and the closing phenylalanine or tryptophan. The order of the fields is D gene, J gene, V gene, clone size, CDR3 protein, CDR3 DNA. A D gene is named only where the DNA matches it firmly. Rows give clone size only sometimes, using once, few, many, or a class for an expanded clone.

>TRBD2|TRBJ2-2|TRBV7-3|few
CASRGGAGGELFF
TGTGCCAGCAGGGGAGGGGCTGGTGGGGAGCTGTTTTTT
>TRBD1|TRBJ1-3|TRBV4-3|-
CASSQRGQGAIGNTIYF
TGCGCCAGCAGCCAAAGAGGACAGGGGGCGATCGGAAACACCATATATTTT
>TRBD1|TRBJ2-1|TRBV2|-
CASAEGTGDNEQFF
TGTGCCAGCGCTGAAGGGACAGGGGACAATGAGCAGTTCTTC
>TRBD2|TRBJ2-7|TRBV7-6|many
CASSEGTSGSYEQYF
TGTGCCAGCAGCGAAGGTACTAGCGGGAGTTACGAGCAGTACTTC
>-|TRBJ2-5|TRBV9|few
CASSVGRTQETQYF
TGTGCCAGCAGCGTAGGCCGGACACAGGAGACCCAGTACTTC
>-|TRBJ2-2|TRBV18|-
CASSPPFGAGNTGELFF
TGTGCCAGCTCACCACCGTTTGGGGCAGGAAATACCGGGGAGCTGTTTTTT
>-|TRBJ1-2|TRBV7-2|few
CASSLVGAGYGYTF
TGTGCCAGCAGCTTAGTAGGGGCGGGCTATGGCTACACCTTC
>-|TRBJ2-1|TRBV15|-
CATSRPLDLEDEQFF
TGTGCCACCAGCAGGCCCCTAGACTTGGAGGATGAGCAGTTCTTC
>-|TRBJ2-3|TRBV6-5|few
CASSYSLSGPARADTQYF
TGTGCCAGCAGTTACTCCTTGTCGGGCCCAGCCCGAGCAGATACGCAGTATTTT
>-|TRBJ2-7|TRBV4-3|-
CASSQDFPGAYEQYF
TGCGCCAGCAGCCAAGATTTCCCAGGGGCCTACGAGCAGTACTTC
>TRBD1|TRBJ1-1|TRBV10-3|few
CAISDRGHTEAFF
TGTGCCATCAGCGACAGGGGGCACACTGAAGCTTTCTTT
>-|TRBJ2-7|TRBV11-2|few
CASSLGITQLSYEQYF
TGTGCCAGCAGCTTAGGTATCACACAACTCTCCTACGAGCAGTACTTC
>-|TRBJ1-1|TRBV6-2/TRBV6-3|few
CASWEVGQFAEAFF
TGTGCCAGCTGGGAGGTGGGACAATTCGCTGAAGCTTTCTTT
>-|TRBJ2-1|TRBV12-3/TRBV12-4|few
CASSFPQGNSYNEQFF
TGTGCCAGCAGTTTCCCGCAGGGGAACTCCTACAATGAGCAGTTCTTC
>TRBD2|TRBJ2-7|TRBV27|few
CASSEGGGGAWEQYF
TGTGCCAGCTCGGAGGGTGGCGGGGGGGCCTGGGAGCAGTACTTC
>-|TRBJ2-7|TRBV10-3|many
CAISGNRLWYF
TGTGCCATCAGTGGGAACAGGCTCTGGTACTTC
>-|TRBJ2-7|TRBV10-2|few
CASRGVRGQAGGEQYF
TGCGCCAGCAGGGGAGTCCGGGGACAGGCGGGAGGCGAGCAGTACTTC
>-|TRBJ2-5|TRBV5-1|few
CASSRTDPAETQYF
TGCGCCAGCAGCCGAACCGACCCCGCAGAGACCCAGTACTTC
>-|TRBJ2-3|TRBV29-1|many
CSVGASTDTQYF
TGCAGCGTTGGGGCAAGCACAGATACGCAGTATTTT
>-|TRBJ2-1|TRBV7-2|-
CASSSGLAEQFF
TGTGCCAGCAGCTCGGGTCTAGCGGAGCAGTTCTTC
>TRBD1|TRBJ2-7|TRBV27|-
CASSTNPITLIGQGSEQYF
TGTGCCAGCAGTACCAACCCTATAACCCTAATCGGACAGGGCTCGGAGCAGTACTTC
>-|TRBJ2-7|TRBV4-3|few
CASSQGGGSATYEQYF
TGCGCCAGCAGCCAAGGAGGAGGTTCCGCTACCTACGAGCAGTACTTC
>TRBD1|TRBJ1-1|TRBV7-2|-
CASSANRGGITEAFF
TGTGCCAGCAGCGCCAACAGGGGGGGAATCACTGAAGCTTTCTTT
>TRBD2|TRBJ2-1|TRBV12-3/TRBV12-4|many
CASSLSGRSYNEQFF
TGTGCCAGCAGTCTCAGCGGGAGGTCCTACAATGAGCAGTTCTTC
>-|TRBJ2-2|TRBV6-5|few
CASSYQNTGELFF
TGTGCCAGCAGTTACCAAAACACCGGGGAGCTGTTTTTT
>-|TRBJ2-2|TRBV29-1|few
CSVENRNTGELFF
TGCAGCGTTGAAAATAGGAACACCGGGGAGCTGTTTTTT
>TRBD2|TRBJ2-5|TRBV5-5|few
CASSLGLAGGDQETQYF
TGTGCCAGCAGCTTGGGACTAGCGGGGGGAGATCAAGAGACCCAGTACTTC
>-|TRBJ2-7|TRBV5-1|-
CASSPGQNVSEQYF
TGCGCCAGCAGCCCAGGACAGAATGTCAGCGAGCAGTACTTC
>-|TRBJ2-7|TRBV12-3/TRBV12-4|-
CASSLGRTWGEQYF
TGTGCCAGCAGTTTGGGGCGGACTTGGGGTGAGCAGTACTTC